This is a list of T cell receptor beta chains from one sample in a study of immune heterogeneity within non-small cell lung tumors. One entry per CDR3 protein results from TCRdb running MiXCR on the multiplex PCR reads. The top ten clones hold over 6.5% of a sample with a few thousand distinct CDR3 sequences, about 22% of them seen once. Sequenced material: lung tumor tissue. The receptors shown here come from a man in his 70s with non-small cell lung cancer. Each CDR3 is given with its conserved first and last residue. Each record gives: V gene, J gene, D gene, CDR3 protein. The D gene is left open where the match is weak.

>TRBV5-1|TRBJ2-3|TRBD2
CASSLRGAGADTQYF
>TRBV11-1|TRBJ1-3|NA
CASSLVAASGNTIYF
>TRBV27|TRBJ1-4|NA
CASRFTGSATNEKLFF
>TRBV15|TRBJ2-6|NA
CATSRGKGANVLTF
>TRBV19|TRBJ1-5|NA
CASSIRQWNQSQHF
>TRBV29-1|TRBJ1-1|TRBD1
CSVSGEGASLGTEAFF
>TRBV9|TRBJ2-1|NA
CASSERRGSYNEQFF
>TRBV5-1|TRBJ2-2|NA
CASSQGGGLTGELFF
>TRBV4-2|TRBJ1-6|TRBD1
CASNTDRDNSPLHF
>TRBV18|TRBJ2-5|NA
CASSPQPPGHPQETQYF
>TRBV5-1|TRBJ2-7|TRBD1
CASSSATGTGSHEQYF
>TRBV20-1|TRBJ2-7|TRBD1
CSALGQVSREQYF
>TRBV7-2|TRBJ2-7|NA
CASSPGPLSYEQYF
>TRBV3-1|TRBJ2-3|TRBD2
CASSSTSVTDTQYF
>TRBV7-2|TRBJ2-1|TRBD2
CASSQVTSGSIPNEQFF
>TRBV29-1|TRBJ2-7|TRBD2
CSVEILAGGVYEQYF
>TRBV6-1|TRBJ2-7|NA
CASSLFPNMVEQYF
>TRBV20-1|TRBJ1-1|TRBD1
CSALRGQGGTEAFF
>TRBV20-1|TRBJ2-5|TRBD2
CSAEGLAGGLAETQYF
>TRBV2|TRBJ2-7|TRBD1
CASRRTGSYEQYF
>TRBV28|TRBJ1-2|TRBD1
CASSLTGDRGIDGYTF
>TRBV2|TRBJ2-2|TRBD1
CASIQGANTGELFF
>TRBV6-1|TRBJ1-5|NA
CASGRNSNQPQHF
>TRBV6-1|TRBJ2-4|NA
CASSFGGWDIQYF
>TRBV20-1|TRBJ1-3|NA
CSASDGGAGNTIYF
>TRBV7-8|TRBJ2-7|NA
CASSLAHRVPSAEQYF
>TRBV5-5|TRBJ2-3|TRBD2
CASSLAGTRARDTQYF
>TRBV3-1|TRBJ1-1|NA
CASSQDRGTVEAFF
>TRBV28|TRBJ2-7|NA
CASSADKRVSYEQYF
>TRBV11-2|TRBJ2-3|NA
CASSLSGATNTQYF
>TRBV20-1|TRBJ1-1|NA
CSAAGGGTEAFF
>TRBV28|TRBJ1-1|NA
CASSQPPTVEAFF
>TRBV2|TRBJ1-2|TRBD1
CASRPTGPLYGCTF
>TRBV20-1|TRBJ2-1|NA
CSASYPLLFF
>TRBV2|TRBJ1-1|TRBD1
CASSVWTGVTEAFF
>TRBV2|TRBJ1-2|NA
CASSQGSFNYGYTF
>TRBV6-1|TRBJ2-7|TRBD2
CASSYLTSGGYEQYF